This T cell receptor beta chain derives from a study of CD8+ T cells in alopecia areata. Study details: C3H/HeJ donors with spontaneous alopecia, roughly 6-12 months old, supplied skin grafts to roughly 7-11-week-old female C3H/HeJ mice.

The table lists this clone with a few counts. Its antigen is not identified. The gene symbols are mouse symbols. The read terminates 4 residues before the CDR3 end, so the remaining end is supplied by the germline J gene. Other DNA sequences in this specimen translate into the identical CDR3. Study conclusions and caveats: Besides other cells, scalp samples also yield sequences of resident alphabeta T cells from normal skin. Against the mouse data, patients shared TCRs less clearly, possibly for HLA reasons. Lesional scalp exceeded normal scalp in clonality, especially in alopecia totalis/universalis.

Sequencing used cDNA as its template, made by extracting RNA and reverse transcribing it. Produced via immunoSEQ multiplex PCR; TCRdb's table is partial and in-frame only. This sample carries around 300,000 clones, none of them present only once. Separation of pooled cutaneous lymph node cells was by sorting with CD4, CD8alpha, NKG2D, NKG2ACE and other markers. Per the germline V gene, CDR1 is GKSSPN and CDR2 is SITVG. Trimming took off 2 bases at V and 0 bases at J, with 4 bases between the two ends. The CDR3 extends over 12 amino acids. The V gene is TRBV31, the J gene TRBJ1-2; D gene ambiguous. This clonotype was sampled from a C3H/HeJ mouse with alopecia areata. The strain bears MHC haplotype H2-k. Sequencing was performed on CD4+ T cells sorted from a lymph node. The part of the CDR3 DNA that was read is TGTGCCTGGAGTAGGGCAAACTCC. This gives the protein CAWSRANS. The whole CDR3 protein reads CAWSRANSDYTF.